These T cell receptor beta chains were read from a single sample in a study of blood T cell repertoires in COVID-19. Produced via immunoSEQ multiplex PCR; TCRdb's table is partial and in-frame only. The sample has around 340,000 clones, roughly 86% seen once. The specimen was PBMCs or T cells enriched from blood (not recorded which). The receptors originated from a woman in her 30s who had been exposed to COVID-19. Both conserved end residues are part of each CDR3. The order of the fields is D gene, V gene, J gene, clone size, CDR3 protein, CDR3 DNA. D genes are given only for firm matches. Rows give clone size only sometimes, using once, few, many, or a class for an expanded clone.

D: TRBD1; V: TRBV19; J: TRBJ2-7; size: few; CDR3: CASSIGRGPYEQYF; DNA: TGTGCCAGTAGTATTGGCAGGGGGCCTTACGAGCAGTACTTC
D: .; V: TRBV5-1; J: TRBJ1-2; size: .; CDR3: CASSLARQAYYGYTF; DNA: TGCGCCAGCAGCTTGGCTCGACAGGCCTATTATGGCTACACCTTC
D: TRBD1; V: TRBV14; J: TRBJ2-7; size: .; CDR3: CASSLSGTDYEQYF; DNA: TGTGCCAGCAGCCTGTCTGGGACAGACTACGAGCAGTACTTC
D: .; V: TRBV12-3/TRBV12-4; J: TRBJ1-2; size: .; CDR3: CASTSADRYGYTF; DNA: TGTGCCAGCACCAGCGCTGATAGATATGGCTACACCTTC
D: TRBD2; V: TRBV11-3; J: TRBJ2-7; size: .; CDR3: CASSTSGRLDEQYF; DNA: TGTGCCAGCAGTACTAGCGGGAGGTTGGACGAGCAGTACTTC
D: .; V: TRBV6-5; J: TRBJ1-1; size: .; CDR3: CASQSPGSYTEAFF; DNA: TGTGCCAGCCAATCCCCAGGTAGTTACACTGAAGCTTTCTTT
D: .; V: TRBV5-8; J: TRBJ1-2; size: .; CDR3: CASSLVDRRWDYGYTF; DNA: TGTGCCAGCAGCTTGGTGGACAGACGGTGGGACTATGGCTACACCTTC
D: .; V: TRBV13; J: TRBJ2-5; size: .; CDR3: CASSSAVGGWETQYF; DNA: TGTGCCAGCAGCTCTGCGGTAGGCGGTTGGGAGACCCAGTACTTC
D: TRBD2; V: TRBV19; J: TRBJ2-2; size: .; CDR3: CASSISAAGVGTGELFF; DNA: TGTGCCAGTAGTATTTCAGCAGCGGGAGTCGGCACCGGGGAGCTGTTTTTT
D: TRBD2; V: TRBV14; J: TRBJ2-7; size: .; CDR3: CASSQDLSGLASEQYF; DNA: TGTGCCAGCAGCCAAGATTTGTCGGGACTAGCAAGCGAGCAGTACTTC
D: .; V: TRBV7-2; J: TRBJ2-3; size: .; CDR3: CASSIRFGAGWITDTQYF; DNA: TGTGCCAGCAGCATCCGGTTTGGGGCAGGGTGGATCACAGATACGCAGTATTTT
D: .; V: TRBV5-1; J: TRBJ2-3; size: .; CDR3: CASRPTSTDTQYF; DNA: TGCGCCAGCAGGCCCACTAGCACAGATACGCAGTATTTT
D: .; V: TRBV5-6; J: TRBJ1-1; size: .; CDR3: CASTRNAVPGATEAFF; DNA: TGTGCCAGCACAAGAAACGCGGTCCCCGGCGCGACTGAAGCTTTCTTT
D: TRBD1; V: TRBV4-2; J: TRBJ1-2; size: .; CDR3: CASSQDPGQGAGYTF; DNA: TGTGCCAGCAGCCAAGACCCGGGACAGGGGGCTGGCTACACCTTC
D: TRBD2; V: TRBV5-6; J: TRBJ2-1; size: .; CDR3: CASSMGILAGPYNEQFF; DNA: TGTGCCAGCAGCATGGGGATACTAGCGGGGCCTTACAATGAGCAGTTCTTC
D: TRBD2; V: TRBV18; J: TRBJ2-1; size: .; CDR3: CASSGAPGLAGGEQFF; DNA: TGTGCCAGCTCCGGCGCCCCGGGACTAGCAGGAGGTGAGCAGTTCTTC
D: TRBD2; V: TRBV7-9; J: TRBJ2-3; size: .; CDR3: CASSQGLAGTDTQYF; DNA: TGTGCCAGCAGTCAGGGACTAGCGGGCACAGATACGCAGTATTTT
D: .; V: TRBV10-2; J: TRBJ2-5; size: .; CDR3: CASSEAYQETQYF; DNA: TGCGCCAGCAGTGAGGCGTACCAAGAGACCCAGTACTTC
D: TRBD1; V: TRBV27; J: TRBJ2-5; size: .; CDR3: CATSVWFPQGHQETQYF; DNA: TGTGCCACCAGTGTATGGTTCCCACAGGGGCACCAAGAGACCCAGTACTTC
D: TRBD1; V: TRBV28; J: TRBJ1-5; size: .; CDR3: CASSPTIYPGTGANQPQHF; DNA: TGTGCCAGCAGTCCCACTATTTACCCCGGGACAGGGGCTAATCAGCCCCAGCATTTT